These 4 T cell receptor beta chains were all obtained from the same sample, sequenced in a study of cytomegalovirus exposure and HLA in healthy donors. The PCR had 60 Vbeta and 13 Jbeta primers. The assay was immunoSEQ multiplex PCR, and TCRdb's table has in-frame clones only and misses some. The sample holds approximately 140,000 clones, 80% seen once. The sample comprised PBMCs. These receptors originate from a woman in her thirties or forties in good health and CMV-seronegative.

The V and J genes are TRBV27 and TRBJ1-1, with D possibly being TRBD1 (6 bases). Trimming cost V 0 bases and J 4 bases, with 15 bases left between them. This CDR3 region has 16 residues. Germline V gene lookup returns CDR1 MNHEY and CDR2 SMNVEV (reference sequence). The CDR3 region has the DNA TGTGCCAGCAGTTTATCGGCGGGGGCCCCCTCCACTGAAGCTTTCTTT. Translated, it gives CASSLSAGAPSTEAFF.

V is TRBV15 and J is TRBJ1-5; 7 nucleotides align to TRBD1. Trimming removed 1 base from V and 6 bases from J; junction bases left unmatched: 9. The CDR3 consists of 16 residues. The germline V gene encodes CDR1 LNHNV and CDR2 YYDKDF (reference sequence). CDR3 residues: CATSRGTTGSGQPQHF. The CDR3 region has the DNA TGTGCCACCAGCAGAGGCACGACAGGGTCGGGTCAGCCCCAGCATTTT.

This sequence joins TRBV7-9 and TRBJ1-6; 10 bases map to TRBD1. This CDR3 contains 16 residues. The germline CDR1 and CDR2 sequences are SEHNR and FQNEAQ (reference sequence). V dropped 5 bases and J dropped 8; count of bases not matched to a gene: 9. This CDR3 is CASSPVGGQGYSPLHF. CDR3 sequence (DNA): TGTGCCAGCAGCCCCGTGGGGGGACAGGGGTATTCACCCCTCCACTTT.

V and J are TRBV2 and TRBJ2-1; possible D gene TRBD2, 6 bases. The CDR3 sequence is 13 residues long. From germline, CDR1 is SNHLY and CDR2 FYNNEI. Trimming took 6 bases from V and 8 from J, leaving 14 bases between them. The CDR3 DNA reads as TGTGCCAGCAGCCTAGCGCCCTTGGATGAGCAGTTCTTC. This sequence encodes CASSLAPLDEQFF. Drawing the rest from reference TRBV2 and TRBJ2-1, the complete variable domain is EPEVTQTPSHQVTQMGQEVILRCVPISNHLYFYWYRQILGQKVEFLVSFYNNEISEKSEIFDDQFSVERPDGSNFTLKIRSTKLEDSAMYFCASSLAPLDEQFFGPGTRLTVL.